The rows below give T cell receptor beta chains drawn from one sample of a study of cytomegalovirus exposure and HLA in healthy donors. The assay was immunoSEQ multiplex PCR, and TCRdb's table has in-frame clones only and misses some. Seen here are about 200,000 clones, around 80% observed once, and the top ten hold 4% to 4.5%. Sequenced material: PBMCs. These receptor sequences come from a woman younger than 45 in good health and CMV-seropositive. Each CDR3 is given with its conserved first and last residue. D genes are given only for firm matches. Some rows mark clone size as missing; the rest say once, few, many or name a class of expanded clone.

V gene	clone size	D gene	J gene	CDR3 protein	CDR3 DNA
TRBV29-1	.	.	TRBJ2-1	CSVEANLDSPVEMYNEQFF	TGCAGCGTTGAAGCGAACTTGGACAGCCCGGTCGAAATGTACAATGAGCAGTTCTTC
TRBV5-6	once	TRBD1	TRBJ1-6	CASSLLQGQESFYNSPLHF	TGTGCCAGCAGCTTGTTACAAGGACAGGAGTCCTTTTATAATTCACCCCTCCACTTT
TRBV18	.	.	TRBJ2-5	CASSPPAWQGRLETQYF	TGTGCCAGCTCACCACCCGCTTGGCAGGGTCGGTTGGAGACCCAGTACTTC
TRBV6-6	.	TRBD2	TRBJ2-3	CAASGTSVAQYF	TGTGCCGCTTCCGGGACTAGCGTCGCGCAGTATTTT
TRBV5-1	.	.	TRBJ1-6	CASSPTQGNNSPLHF	TGCGCCAGCAGCCCGACACAGGGTAATAATTCACCCCTCCACTTT
TRBV29-1	.	.	TRBJ2-2	CSVTPGNTGELFF	TGCAGCGTTACCCCAGGCAACACCGGGGAGCTGTTTTTT
TRBV5-6	few	.	TRBJ1-2	CASSLRGYGYTF	TGTGCCAGCAGCTTGCGGGGGTATGGCTACACCTTC
TRBV11-2	.	TRBD1	TRBJ2-7	CASEPQGAYEQYF	TGTGCCAGCGAGCCACAGGGGGCCTACGAGCAGTACTTC
TRBV2	.	TRBD1	TRBJ1-5	CASRGTGVHQPQHF	TGTGCCAGCAGGGGGACAGGGGTTCATCAGCCCCAGCATTTT
TRBV4-3	.	TRBD1	TRBJ2-7	CASSQTGQGRSYEQYF	TGCGCCAGCAGCCAAACCGGACAGGGGAGGTCCTACGAGCAGTACTTC
TRBV5-4	.	.	TRBJ1-2	CASSSTDAGLSGYTF	TGTGCCAGCAGCTCCACCGATGCAGGGTTAAGCGGCTACACCTTC
TRBV29-1	.	TRBD2	TRBJ2-2	CSVELAGGALNTGELFF	TGCAGCGTTGAATTAGCGGGAGGGGCCCTGAACACCGGGGAGCTGTTTTTT
TRBV4-3	.	TRBD2	TRBJ2-3	CASSQDLRDYLPDTQYF	TGCGCCAGCAGCCAAGATTTGAGGGACTATCTTCCAGATACGCAGTATTTT
TRBV6-1	.	.	TRBJ1-1	CASRDGGFAEAFF	TGTGCCAGCAGGGATGGGGGGTTCGCTGAAGCTTTCTTT
TRBV5-5	.	.	TRBJ1-2	CASSPDNGVFGYTF	TGTGCCAGCAGCCCAGACAACGGGGTCTTTGGCTACACCTTC
TRBV6-6	.	.	TRBJ1-3	CAIQDSSGNTIYF	TGTGCCATACAGGACAGCTCTGGAAACACCATATATTTT
TRBV7-2	.	.	TRBJ1-1	CASSPQGVSTEAFF	TGTGCCAGCAGCCCCCAAGGGGTTAGCACTGAAGCTTTCTTT
TRBV25-1	.	TRBD1	TRBJ1-4	CASSTTGTAEKLFF	TGTGCCAGCAGCACAACCGGGACAGCAGAAAAACTGTTTTTT
TRBV10-3	.	.	TRBJ2-7	CAISAGSYYEQYF	TGTGCCATCAGTGCAGGGTCCTACTACGAGCAGTACTTC
TRBV14	.	TRBD1	TRBJ2-2	CASSPRGPDGELFF	TGTGCCAGCAGCCCCAGGGGGCCCGACGGGGAGCTGTTTTTT
TRBV7-9	once	TRBD2	TRBJ2-5	CASNAGTSGSERETQYF	TGTGCCAGCAATGCTGGGACTAGCGGGAGCGAGCGGGAGACCCAGTACTTC
TRBV7-8	.	.	TRBJ2-7	CASSRTSSYEQYF	TGTGCCAGCAGCCGGACAAGCTCCTACGAGCAGTACTTC
TRBV7-2	.	TRBD2	TRBJ2-3	CASIRTSGSPDTQYF	TGTGCCAGCATCCGGACTAGCGGGAGCCCAGATACGCAGTATTTT
TRBV5-4	.	.	TRBJ2-4	CASSLWGRDPSSKNIQYF	TGTGCCAGCAGCTTGTGGGGCAGAGATCCTTCTTCCAAAAACATTCAGTACTTC
TRBV9	.	.	TRBJ2-2	CASSVVAGELFF	TGTGCCAGCAGCGTAGTAGCCGGGGAGCTGTTTTTT
TRBV19	.	TRBD1	TRBJ2-3	CASQQGASADTQYF	TGTGCCAGTCAGCAGGGGGCATCGGCAGATACGCAGTATTTT
TRBV18	.	TRBD2	TRBJ2-1	CASSPGLANYNEQFF	TGTGCCAGCTCACCGGGACTAGCGAATTACAATGAGCAGTTCTTC
TRBV27	.	.	TRBJ1-6	CALEGIDNSPLHF	TGTGCCCTAGAGGGCATAGATAATTCACCCCTCCACTTT
TRBV4-3	few	.	TRBJ2-7	CASSQDLRGHEQYF	TGCGCCAGCAGCCAAGATCTAAGGGGTCACGAGCAGTACTTC
TRBV4-3	.	.	TRBJ1-6	CATPVSSYNSPLHF	TGCGCCACTCCGGTGAGCTCCTATAATTCACCCCTCCACTTT
TRBV29-1	.	.	TRBJ1-4	CSAFSPTDNEKLFF	TGCAGCGCTTTTAGCCCGACGGATAATGAAAAACTGTTTTTT
TRBV29-1	.	TRBD1	TRBJ1-2	CSAYRGENYGYTF	TGCAGCGCCTACAGGGGGGAGAACTATGGCTACACCTTC
TRBV18	.	TRBD2	TRBJ2-1	CASSPPALAGGNEQFF	TGTGCCAGCTCACCACCGGCGCTAGCGGGGGGCAATGAGCAGTTCTTC
TRBV5-1	once	.	TRBJ2-2	CASGGGNTGELFF	TGCGCCAGCGGCGGGGGCAACACCGGGGAGCTGTTTTTT
TRBV27	.	TRBD1	TRBJ1-5	CASSLWGTVNQPQHF	TGTGCCAGCAGTTTATGGGGGACAGTCAATCAGCCCCAGCATTTT
TRBV9	.	.	TRBJ2-2	CASSVAGGTETPNTGELFF	TGTGCCAGCAGCGTGGCCGGAGGGACGGAGACCCCGAACACCGGGGAGCTGTTTTTT
TRBV11-3	.	.	TRBJ2-5	CASSLDRETQYF	TGTGCCAGCAGCTTAGATCGAGAGACCCAGTACTTC
TRBV29-1	few	.	TRBJ2-3	CSVRGGSDTQYF	TGCAGCGTTCGAGGTGGGTCAGATACGCAGTATTTT
TRBV19	.	.	TRBJ1-1	CASSISVNTEAFF	TGTGCCAGTAGTATTTCAGTGAACACTGAAGCTTTCTTT
TRBV9	.	.	TRBJ1-2	CASSVLEGPYGYTF	TGTGCCAGCAGCGTACTGGAGGGGCCCTATGGCTACACCTTC
TRBV6-4	.	.	TRBJ1-1	CASRMDTSTSGEAFF	TGTGCCAGCAGAATGGACACTTCCACCTCTGGTGAAGCTTTCTTT
TRBV4-1	.	TRBD1	TRBJ1-2	CASSRGWDSSYGYTF	TGCGCCAGCAGCCGCGGATGGGACAGCAGTTATGGCTACACCTTC
TRBV6-6	.	.	TRBJ2-2	CAINRGGILGELFF	TGTGCCATCAACCGTGGGGGGATCTTAGGGGAGCTGTTTTTT
TRBV18	.	.	TRBJ2-7	CASSHKQGALGEQYF	TGTGCCAGCTCACACAAACAGGGAGCGTTGGGAGAGCAGTACTTC
TRBV5-8	once	.	TRBJ1-2	CASSPRGLGYGYTF	TGTGCCAGCAGCCCCCGCGGGCTCGGCTATGGCTACACCTTC
TRBV10-1	.	.	TRBJ2-7	CASSDQGYEQYF	TGCGCCAGCAGTGATCAGGGCTACGAGCAGTACTTC
TRBV15	.	TRBD1	TRBJ1-4	CATSRSTGTGGEKLFF	TGTGCCACCAGCCGTTCCACCGGGACAGGGGGGGAAAAACTGTTTTTT
TRBV9	once	.	TRBJ1-1	CASSVVLNTEAFF	TGTGCCAGCAGCGTAGTGTTAAACACTGAAGCTTTCTTT
TRBV9	.	TRBD1	TRBJ2-1	CASSVEDRGVYNEQFF	TGTGCCAGCAGCGTGGAAGACAGGGGAGTTTACAATGAGCAGTTCTTC
TRBV19	.	.	TRBJ1-1	CASSITWFSSMNTEAFF	TGTGCCAGTAGTATTACCTGGTTCAGTTCGATGAACACTGAAGCTTTCTTT
TRBV10-3	.	.	TRBJ1-1	CAISGDRDGQRAFF	TGTGCCATCAGTGGGGACCGGGACGGACAGAGGGCTTTCTTT
TRBV11-2	.	.	TRBJ1-2	CASSLDPRGDGYTF	TGTGCCAGCAGCTTAGACCCCAGGGGAGATGGCTACACCTTC
TRBV10-3	.	TRBD1	TRBJ2-7	CAITSGQDIRAEQYF	TGTGCCATCACTTCGGGACAGGATATTCGGGCCGAGCAGTACTTC
TRBV4-3	.	TRBD2	TRBJ2-3	CASSQEATSGTDTQYF	TGCGCCAGCAGCCAAGAGGCCACTAGCGGAACGGATACGCAGTATTTT